Included here is one T cell receptor (beta chain) sequence, with context. The data stem from a study of blood T cell repertoires in COVID-19. Study as a whole: Donors in the United States, Italy and Spain gave samples during acute or convalescent COVID-19. T cells, B-cell-depleted T cells, or PBMCs provided the cDNA or gDNA that served as material.

The CDR3 is 14 residues long. Germline V lookup: CDR1 LGHDT, CDR2 YNNKEL (reference sequence). V shed 0 bases and J shed 5 bases, with 9 bases lying between them. As handled by the study authors: Amplification with reference gene primers provided the estimates of nucleated cell counts. Using immunoSEQ multiplex PCR, the repertoire was profiled, and TCRdb retains in-frame clones only, with some absent. V, J and clone size derive from that table, while D and trimming were established from the DNA sequence. The sample includes about 130,000 clones, around 88% seen only once; the top ten take less than 20%.

The specimen sequenced was peripheral blood. This TCR was sampled from a man aged 45-65 years with active or convalescent COVID-19. This chain links TRBV3-1 (or the pseudogene TRBV3-2) with TRBJ2-3, with D possibly matching TRBD1 (5 bases). The DNA of the CDR3 is TGTGCCAGCAGCCAAGATCGGACAAGAGATACGCAGTATTTT. It translates to CASSQDRTRDTQYF.